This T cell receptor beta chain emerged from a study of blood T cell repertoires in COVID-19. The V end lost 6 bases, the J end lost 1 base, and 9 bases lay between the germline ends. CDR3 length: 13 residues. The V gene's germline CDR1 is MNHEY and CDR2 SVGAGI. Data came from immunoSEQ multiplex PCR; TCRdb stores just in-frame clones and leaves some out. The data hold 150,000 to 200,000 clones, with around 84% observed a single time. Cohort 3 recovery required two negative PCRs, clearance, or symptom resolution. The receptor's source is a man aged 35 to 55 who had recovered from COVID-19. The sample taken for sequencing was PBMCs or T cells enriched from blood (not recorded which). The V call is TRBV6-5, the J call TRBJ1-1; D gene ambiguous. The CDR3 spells CASSGGPNTEAFF. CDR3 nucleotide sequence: TGTGCCAGCAGCGGAGGTCCGAACACTGAAGCTTTCTTT.